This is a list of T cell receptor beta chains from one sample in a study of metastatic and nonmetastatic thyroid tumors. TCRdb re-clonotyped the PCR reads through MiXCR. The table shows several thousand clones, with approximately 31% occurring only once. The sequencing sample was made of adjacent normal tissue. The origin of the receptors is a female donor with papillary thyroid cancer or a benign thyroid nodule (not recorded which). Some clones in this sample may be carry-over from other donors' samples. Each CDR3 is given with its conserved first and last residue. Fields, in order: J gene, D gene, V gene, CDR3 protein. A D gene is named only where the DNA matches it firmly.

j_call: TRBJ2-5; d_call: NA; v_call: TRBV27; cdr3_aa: CASSPRTDQETQYF
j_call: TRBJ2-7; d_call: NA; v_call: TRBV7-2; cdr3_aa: CASSFYISYEQYF
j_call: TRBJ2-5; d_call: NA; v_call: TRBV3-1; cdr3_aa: CASSQGGETQYF
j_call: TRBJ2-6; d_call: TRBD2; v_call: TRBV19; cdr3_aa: CASSIEGLAGGWGANVLTF
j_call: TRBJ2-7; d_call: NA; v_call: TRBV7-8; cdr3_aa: CASSLEARLRQYF
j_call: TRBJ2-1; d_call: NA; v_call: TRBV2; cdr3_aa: CASSSGLDEQFF
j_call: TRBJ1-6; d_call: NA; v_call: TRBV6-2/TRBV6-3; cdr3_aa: CASSSAGSSSNSPLHF
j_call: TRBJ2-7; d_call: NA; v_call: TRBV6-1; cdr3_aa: CAISVGIQWEQYF
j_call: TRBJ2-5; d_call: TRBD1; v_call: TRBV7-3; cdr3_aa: CASSFTGGQETQYF
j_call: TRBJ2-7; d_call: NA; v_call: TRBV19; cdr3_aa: CASSSRQASSYDQYF
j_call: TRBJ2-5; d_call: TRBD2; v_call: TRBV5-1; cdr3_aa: CASSFGTSGGMETQYF
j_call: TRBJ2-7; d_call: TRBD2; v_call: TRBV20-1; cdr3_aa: CSARAPSGGFYEQYF
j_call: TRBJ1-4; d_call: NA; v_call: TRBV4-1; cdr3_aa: CASSQDRQGFNEKLFF
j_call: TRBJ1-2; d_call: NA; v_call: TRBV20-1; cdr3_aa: CSASDTREGYTF
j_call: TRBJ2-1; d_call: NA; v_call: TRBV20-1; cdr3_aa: CSASKGTDNEQFF
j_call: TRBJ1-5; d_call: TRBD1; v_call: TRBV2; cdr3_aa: CASRGGQGNQPQHF
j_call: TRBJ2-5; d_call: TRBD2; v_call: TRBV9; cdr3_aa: CASSDLTSGFETQYF
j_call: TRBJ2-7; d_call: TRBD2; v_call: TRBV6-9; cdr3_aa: CASPRTSPLGEQYF
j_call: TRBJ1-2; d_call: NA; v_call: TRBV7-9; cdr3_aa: CASSSNRDEGYTF
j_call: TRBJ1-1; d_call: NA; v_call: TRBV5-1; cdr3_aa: CASSLVQMSEAFF
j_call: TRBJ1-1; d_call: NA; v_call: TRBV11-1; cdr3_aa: CASSLIGSSGLTNTEAFF
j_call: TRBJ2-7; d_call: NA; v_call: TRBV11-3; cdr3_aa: CASSLSPQIFEQYF
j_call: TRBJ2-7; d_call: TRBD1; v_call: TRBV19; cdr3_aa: CASSRTGGSYEQYF
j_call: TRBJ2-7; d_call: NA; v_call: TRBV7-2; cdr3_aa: CASSPLGTVSNEQYF
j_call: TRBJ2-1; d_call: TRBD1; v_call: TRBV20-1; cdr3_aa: CSARGTGAYNEQFF
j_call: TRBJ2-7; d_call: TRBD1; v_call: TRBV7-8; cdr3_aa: CASSSSPGQGVEQYF
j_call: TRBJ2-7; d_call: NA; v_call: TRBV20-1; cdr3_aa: CSAREGLAGFSYEQYF
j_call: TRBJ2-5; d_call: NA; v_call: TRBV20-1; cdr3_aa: CSAGRTQYF
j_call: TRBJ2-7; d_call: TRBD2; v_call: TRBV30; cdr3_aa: CAWSAGLAGGYEQYF
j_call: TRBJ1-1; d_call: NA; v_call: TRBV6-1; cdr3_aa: CASRTRGRATEAFF
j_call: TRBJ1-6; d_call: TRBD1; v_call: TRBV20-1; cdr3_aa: CSASGTAFNSYNSPLHF
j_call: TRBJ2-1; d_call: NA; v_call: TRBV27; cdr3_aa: CASQKGQYNEQFF
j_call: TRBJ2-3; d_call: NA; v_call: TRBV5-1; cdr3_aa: CASSLDPQGSSTDTQYF
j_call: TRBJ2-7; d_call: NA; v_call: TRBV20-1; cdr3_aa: CSARGETYEQYF
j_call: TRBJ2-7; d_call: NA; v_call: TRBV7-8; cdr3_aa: CASSLVGTTYEQYF
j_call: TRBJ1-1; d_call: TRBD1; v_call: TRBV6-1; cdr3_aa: CASSDLLAGGARWEAFF
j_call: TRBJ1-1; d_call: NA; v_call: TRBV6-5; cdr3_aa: CASSYSAENTEAFF